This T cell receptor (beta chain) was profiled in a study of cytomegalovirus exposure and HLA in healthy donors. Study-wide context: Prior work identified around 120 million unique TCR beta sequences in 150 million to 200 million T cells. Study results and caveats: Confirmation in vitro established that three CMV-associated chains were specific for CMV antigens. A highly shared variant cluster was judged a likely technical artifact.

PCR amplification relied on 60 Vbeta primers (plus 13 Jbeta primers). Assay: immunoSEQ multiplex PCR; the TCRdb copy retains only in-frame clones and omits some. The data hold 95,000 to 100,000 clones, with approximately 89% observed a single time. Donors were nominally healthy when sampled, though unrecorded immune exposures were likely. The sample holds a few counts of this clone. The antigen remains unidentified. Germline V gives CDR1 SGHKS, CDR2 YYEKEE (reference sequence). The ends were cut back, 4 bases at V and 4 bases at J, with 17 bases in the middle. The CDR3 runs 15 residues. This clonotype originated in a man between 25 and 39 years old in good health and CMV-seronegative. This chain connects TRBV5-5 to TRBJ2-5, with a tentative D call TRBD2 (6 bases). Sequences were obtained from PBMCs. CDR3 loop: CASSPREWSRETQYF. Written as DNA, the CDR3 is TGTGCCAGCAGCCCACGGGAGTGGTCACGAGAGACCCAGTACTTC. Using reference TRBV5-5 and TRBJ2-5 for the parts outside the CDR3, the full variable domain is DAGVTQSPTHLIKTRGQQVTLRCSPISGHKSVSWYQQVLGQGPQFIFQYYEKEERGRGNFPDRFSARQFPNYSSELNVNALLLGDSALYLCASSPREWSRETQYFGPGTRLLVL.